The subject of this entry is one TCR beta chain. Antigen specificity is unknown. Clones were read by immunoSEQ multiplex PCR, and TCRdb kept only the in-frame ones, dropping some. The table has fewer than 1.6 million clones, around 98.5% seen once. This entry comes from a study of shared clonotypes between healthy human individuals. Overall study findings and caveats: Of the naive CD4 clonotypes, approximately 5% were shared across several donors.

Source material: naive CD4+ T cells sorted from blood. Subset reported: CD45RA+ positively selected. The sequence was collected from a man aged 25-40 years in good health.

The CDR3 nucleotides are TGTGCCAGCTCCCAACAGAGCTCTGGAAACACCATATATTTT. It is translated as CASSQQSSGNTIYF. The chain uses TRBV11-2 and TRBJ1-3; D unresolved. Trimming took off 8 bases at V and 0 bases at J, with 11 bases between the two ends. In germline, CDR1 is SGHAT, CDR2 FQNNGV. The CDR3 extends over 14 amino acids.